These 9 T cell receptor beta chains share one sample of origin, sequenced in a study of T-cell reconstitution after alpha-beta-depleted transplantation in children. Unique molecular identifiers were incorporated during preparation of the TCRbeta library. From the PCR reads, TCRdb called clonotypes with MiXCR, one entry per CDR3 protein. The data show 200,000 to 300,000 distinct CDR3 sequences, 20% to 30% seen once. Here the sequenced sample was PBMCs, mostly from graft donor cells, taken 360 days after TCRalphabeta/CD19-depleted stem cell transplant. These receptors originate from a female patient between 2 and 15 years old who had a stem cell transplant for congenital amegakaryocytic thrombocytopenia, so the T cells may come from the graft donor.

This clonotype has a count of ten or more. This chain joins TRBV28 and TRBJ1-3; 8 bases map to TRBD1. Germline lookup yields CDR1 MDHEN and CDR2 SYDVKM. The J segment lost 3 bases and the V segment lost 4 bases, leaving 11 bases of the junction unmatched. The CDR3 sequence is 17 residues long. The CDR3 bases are TGTGCCAGCAGTTCGCGAACCGGACAGGGTTTTGGAAACACCATATATTTT. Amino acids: CASSSRTGQGFGNTIYF. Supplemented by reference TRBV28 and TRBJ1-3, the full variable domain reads DVKVTQSSRYLVKRTGEKVFLECVQDMDHENMFWYRQDPGLGLRLIYFSYDVKMKEKGDIPEGYSVSREKKERFSLILESASTNQTSMYLCASSSRTGQGFGNTIYFGEGSWLTVV.

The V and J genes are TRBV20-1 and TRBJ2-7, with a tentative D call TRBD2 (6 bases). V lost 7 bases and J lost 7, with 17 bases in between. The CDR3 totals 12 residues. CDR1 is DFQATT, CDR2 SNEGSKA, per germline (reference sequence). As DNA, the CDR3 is TGCAGTGTCAGGATCCGAGGAGGGGAGCAGTACTTC. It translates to CSVRIRGGEQYF.

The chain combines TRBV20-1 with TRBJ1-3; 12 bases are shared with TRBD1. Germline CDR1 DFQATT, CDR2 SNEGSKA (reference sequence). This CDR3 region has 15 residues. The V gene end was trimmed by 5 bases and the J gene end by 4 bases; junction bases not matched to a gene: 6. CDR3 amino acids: CSAGDRGQVGNTIYF. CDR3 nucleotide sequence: TGCAGTGCTGGGGACAGGGGGCAGGTGGGAAACACCATATATTTT.

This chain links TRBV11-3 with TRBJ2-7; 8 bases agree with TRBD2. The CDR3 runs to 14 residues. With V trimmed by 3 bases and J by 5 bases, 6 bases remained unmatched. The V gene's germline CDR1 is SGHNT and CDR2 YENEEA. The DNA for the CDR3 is TGTGCCAGCAGCTTCCGGGGGGGCCACCACGAGCAGTACTTC. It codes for CASSFRGGHHEQYF. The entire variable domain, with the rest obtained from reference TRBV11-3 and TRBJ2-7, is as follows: EAGVVQSPRYKIIEKKQPVAFWCNPISGHNTLYWYLQNLGQGPELLIRYENEEAVDDSQLPKDRFSAERLKGVDSTLKIQPAELGDSAVYLCASSFRGGHHEQYFGPGTRLTVT.

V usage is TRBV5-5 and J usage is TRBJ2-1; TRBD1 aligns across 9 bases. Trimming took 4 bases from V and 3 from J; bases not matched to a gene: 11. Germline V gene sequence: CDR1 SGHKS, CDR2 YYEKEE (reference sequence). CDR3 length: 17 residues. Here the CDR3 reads CASSVWSTGGLYNEQFF. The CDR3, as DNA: TGTGCCAGCAGCGTATGGTCCACAGGGGGCCTCTACAATGAGCAGTTCTTC.

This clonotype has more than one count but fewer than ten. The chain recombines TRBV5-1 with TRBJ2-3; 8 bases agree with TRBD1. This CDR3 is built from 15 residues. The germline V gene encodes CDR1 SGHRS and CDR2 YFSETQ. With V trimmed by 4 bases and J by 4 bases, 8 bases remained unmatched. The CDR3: CASSPTGVGSDTQYF. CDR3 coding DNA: TGCGCCAGCAGCCCGACAGGGGTCGGCTCAGATACGCAGTATTTT.

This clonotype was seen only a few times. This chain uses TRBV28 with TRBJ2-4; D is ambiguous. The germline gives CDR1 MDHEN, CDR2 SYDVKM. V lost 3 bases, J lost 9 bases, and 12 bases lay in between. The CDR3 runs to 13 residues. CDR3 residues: CASSLLPKGIQYF. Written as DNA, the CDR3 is TGTGCCAGCAGTTTGCTTCCCAAGGGCATTCAGTACTTC.

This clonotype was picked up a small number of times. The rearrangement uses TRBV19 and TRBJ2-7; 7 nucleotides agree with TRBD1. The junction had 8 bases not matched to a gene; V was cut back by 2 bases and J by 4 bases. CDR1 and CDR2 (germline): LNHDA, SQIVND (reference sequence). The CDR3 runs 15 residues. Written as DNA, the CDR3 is TGTGCCAGTAGTATACCGGGACAGAAGAGGTACGAGCAGTACTTC. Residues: CASSIPGQKRYEQYF. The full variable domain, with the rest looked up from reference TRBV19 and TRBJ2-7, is DGGITQSPKYLFRKEGQNVTLSCEQNLNHDAMYWYRQDPGQGLRLIYYSQIVNDFQKGDIAEGYSVSREKKESFPLTVTSAQKNPTAFYLCASSIPGQKRYEQYFGPGTRLTVT.

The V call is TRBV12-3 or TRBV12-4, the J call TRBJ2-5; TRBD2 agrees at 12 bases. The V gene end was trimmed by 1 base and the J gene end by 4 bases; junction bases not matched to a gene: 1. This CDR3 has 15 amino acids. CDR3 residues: CASSLELAGGETQYF. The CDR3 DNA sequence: TGTGCCAGCAGTTTAGAACTAGCGGGAGGAGAGACCCAGTACTTC.